This T cell receptor (beta chain) derives from a study of T cell responses to AZD1222 COVID-19 vaccine. General study results and limits: Only 5 or 6 AZD1222 recipients were seropositive at baseline. Donors in the cohort were predominantly white British and more often female, and clonal diversity was possibly underestimated. With dominance at 160-218 and 743-854, vaccine-associated CD4 TCRs spanned spike. Repertoire sampling happened only post peak T cell response.

The V gene lost 0 bases and the J gene lost 6 bases, with 11 bases spanning the gap. CDR3 length: 15 residues. From germline, CDR1 is ENHRY and CDR2 SYGVKD. Repertoires were generated with immunoSEQ multiplex PCR, while TCRdb's copy carries only in-frame clones and drops some. The table lists about 170,000 clones, approximately 90% of them singletons, with around 4.5% in the top ten. With respect to this clone: Its specificity is not known.

This TCR came from an adult who received the MenACWY meningococcal vaccine as a control. This chain links TRBV10-3 with TRBJ2-2; maybe TRBD2 (6 bases). The material was peripheral blood, obtained 28 days after the second dose of the MenACWY control vaccine. CDR3 loop: CAISESVGGPGELFF. The CDR3 coding sequence is TGTGCCATCAGTGAGTCGGTGGGGGGACCCGGGGAGCTGTTTTTT.